Listed here are 13 T cell receptor beta chains from one sample, sequenced in a study of T cell responses to AZD1222 COVID-19 vaccine. Some clones are missing from TCRdb's copy, which holds only in-frame ones; the method was immunoSEQ multiplex PCR. The sample lists 150,000 to 200,000 clones; just over 90% were seen once. The source was peripheral blood, collected on day 0 of AZD1222 vaccination. Receptors originate from an adult in good health.

The J gene is TRBJ2-7, the V gene TRBV19; no clear D gene. The CDR3 has 15 residues. V was cut by 0 bases and J by 2 bases, with 11 bases left in between. Per germline, CDR1 LNHDA and CDR2 SQIVND (reference sequence). This chain's CDR3 is CASSIDPPFTYEQYF. The CDR3, as DNA: TGTGCCAGTAGTATAGATCCTCCCTTTACCTACGAGCAGTACTTC. Full variable domain (remainder filled in from reference TRBV19 and TRBJ2-7): DGGITQSPKYLFRKEGQNVTLSCEQNLNHDAMYWYRQDPGQGLRLIYYSQIVNDFQKGDIAEGYSVSREKKESFPLTVTSAQKNPTAFYLCASSIDPPFTYEQYFGPGTRLTVT.

The chain recombines TRBV2 with TRBJ1-1, with TRBD1 identical over 7 bases. The ends lost 6 bases at V and 8 bases at J; junction bases unmatched: 12. The CDR3 runs to 14 residues. CDR1 and CDR2 from the germline V gene are SNHLY and FYNNEI. This CDR3 reads CASSQQGPTLEAFF. The CDR3 DNA is TGTGCCAGCAGCCAACAGGGGCCTACACTGGAAGCTTTCTTT.

Regarding this clone: This specimen includes other DNA sequences encoding the same CDR3. The DNA for the CDR3 is TGTGCCAGCAGTTTACTGCAGGGCACAGATACGCAGTATTTT. Translating it yields CASSLLQGTDTQYF. The J gene is TRBJ2-3, the V gene TRBV27, with D unclear. V was pared by 2 bases and J by 1 base, with 7 bases between. The CDR3 runs to 14 residues. Germline-derived CDR1 and CDR2 are MNHEY and SMNVEV (reference sequence).

The genes are TRBV9 and TRBJ2-2; D is unclear. The V end was cut by 4 bases, the J end by 0 bases, with 10 bases between. The CDR3 runs 15 residues. Germline CDR1 SGDLS, CDR2 YYNGEE. CDR3 sequence (DNA): TGTGCCAGCAGCCCCGTCCACACGAACACCGGGGAGCTGTTTTTT. It encodes CASSPVHTNTGELFF.

The V and J genes are TRBV4-3 and TRBJ1-2; TRBD1 is a possible D gene (5 bases). The CDR3 loop spans 15 amino acids. Germline V gene data show CDR1 as LGHNA and CDR2 as YSLEER. V was clipped by 0 bases and J by 4 bases, with 12 bases between them. As DNA, the CDR3 is TGCGCCAGCAGCCAAGATGGGGGGACGGGCTATGGCTACACCTTC. It codes for CASSQDGGTGYGYTF.

The chain carries TRBV25-1 and TRBJ1-3; no definite D call. V lost 1 base and J lost 1, with 5 bases in between. This CDR3 is built from 14 residues. Germline CDR1 is MGHDK and CDR2 is SYGVNS. CDR3: CASSESGSGNTIYF. The CDR3 region has the DNA TGTGCCAGCAGTGAATCCGGTTCTGGAAACACCATATATTTT.

V gene TRBV4-3 combines with J gene TRBJ2-1; possible D gene TRBD2, 6 bases. The V gene lost 5 bases and the J gene lost 2 bases, with 13 bases spanning the gap. The CDR3 is 15 residues long. Germline CDR1 and CDR2: LGHNA and YSLEER. CDR3 nucleotides: TGCGCCAGCAGCGTGACTAGAGCCCCCTACAATGAGCAGTTCTTC. As protein: CASSVTRAPYNEQFF.

The CDR3 spells CASSLKRTGVNSPLHF. CDR3 in DNA: TGCGCCAGCAGCTTAAAACGGACAGGGGTCAATTCACCCCTCCACTTT. V usage is TRBV5-1 and J usage is TRBJ1-6; TRBD1 agrees at 9 bases. The CDR3 consists of 16 residues. V dropped 2 bases and J dropped 7; count of bases not matched to a gene: 7. Germline CDR1 reads SGHRS; CDR2 reads YFSETQ.

J is TRBJ1-6 and V is TRBV9; 7 positions match TRBD1. The CDR3 is 14 amino acids. With 4 bases clipped from V and 7 bases from J, the junction kept 5 bases outside the gene matches. Germline values: CDR1 SGDLS, CDR2 YYNGEE. The CDR3 loop reads CASSPGQQNSPLHF. CDR3 DNA sequence: TGTGCCAGCAGCCCGGGACAGCAAAATTCACCCCTCCACTTT.

The chain couples TRBV30 to TRBJ2-5; tentative D call: TRBD1 (5 bases). V lost 5 bases, J lost 2 bases, and 9 bases lay in between. Per the germline V gene, CDR1 is GTSNPN and CDR2 is SVGIG (reference sequence). This CDR3 is built from 12 residues. The CDR3 loop is CAWQQAQETQYF. CDR3 bases: TGTGCCTGGCAACAGGCGCAAGAGACCCAGTACTTC.

This chain uses TRBV14 with TRBJ2-5; D not resolved. The V end was cut by 1 base, the J end by 4 bases, with 13 bases between. The CDR3 length is 15 residues. Germline V CDR1 and CDR2: SGHDN, FVKESK. CDR3 residues: CASSQVVGVGETQYF. The CDR3 coding sequence is TGTGCCAGCAGCCAAGTGGTTGGGGTTGGAGAGACCCAGTACTTC.

CDR3 nucleotides: TGTGCCAGCAGTTACGACAGGGGGCGTAACGGGGAGCTGTTTTTT. Its translation: CASSYDRGRNGELFF. The chain uses TRBV6-5 and TRBJ2-2; 10 bases line up with TRBD1. This CDR3 has 15 residues. Germline CDR1 MNHEY, CDR2 SVGAGI. Trimming took 2 bases from V and 7 from J; bases not matched to a gene: 4.

The gene calls are TRBV18 and TRBJ1-2; the D is unclear. The CDR3 sequence is 15 residues long. V lost 2 bases to trimming and J lost 8 bases, with 18 bases between them. CDR1 and CDR2 from the germline V gene are KGHSH and LQKENI. The CDR3, as DNA: TGTGCCAGCTCACCATTGGAAGGCTCGGATGCGGGCTACACCTTC. Translating it yields CASSPLEGSDAGYTF.